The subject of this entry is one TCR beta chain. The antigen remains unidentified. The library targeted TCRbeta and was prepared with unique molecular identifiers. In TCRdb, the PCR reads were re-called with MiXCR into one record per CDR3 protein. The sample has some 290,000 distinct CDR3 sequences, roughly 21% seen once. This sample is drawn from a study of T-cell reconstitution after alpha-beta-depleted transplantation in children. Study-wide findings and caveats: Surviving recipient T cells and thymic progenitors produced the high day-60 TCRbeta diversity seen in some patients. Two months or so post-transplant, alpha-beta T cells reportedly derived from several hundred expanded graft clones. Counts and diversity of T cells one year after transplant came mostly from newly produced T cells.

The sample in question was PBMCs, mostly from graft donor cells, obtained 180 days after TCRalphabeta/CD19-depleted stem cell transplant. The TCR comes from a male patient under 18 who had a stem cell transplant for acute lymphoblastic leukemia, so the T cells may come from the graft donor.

CDR3 sequence: CASSQGTGGYSGANVLTF. The CDR3 DNA reads as TGTGCCAGCAGCCAAGGAACAGGGGGTTACTCTGGGGCCAACGTCCTGACTTTC. The chain recombines TRBV3-1 with TRBJ2-6; 8 bases match TRBD1. In germline, CDR1 is LGHDT, CDR2 YNNKEL (reference sequence). The ends lost 1 base at V and 0 bases at J; junction bases unmatched: 5. This CDR3 is 18 amino acids long.